A selection of T cell receptor beta chains follows, all from one sample in a study of T cell repertoires in aging, cancer and after chemotherapy. A single record per CDR3 protein comes from TCRdb applying MiXCR to the multiplex PCR reads. The sample records around 260 distinct CDR3 sequences, 25% to 40% being singletons. Material for sequencing was blood. The receptors derive from a human donor with a blood cancer. Both conserved end residues are part of each CDR3. A D gene is named only where the DNA matches it firmly.

j_call: TRBJ2-6; v_call: TRBV5-1; d_call: .; cdr3_aa: CASSSHEVANSGANVLTF; cdr3_nt: TGCGCCAGCAGCTCCCACGAGGTGGCGAACTCTGGGGCCAACGTCCTGACTTTC